The text below deals with one T cell receptor (beta chain). Under the authors' procedure: Scientists estimated how many nucleated cells there were by amplifying reference gene primers. Libraries were prepared by immunoSEQ multiplex PCR; TCRdb keeps only in-frame clonotypes and omits some of them. V and J calls and clone size are copied from that table; D and trimming were computed from the DNA. This sample has around 140,000 clones, with about 89% found just once. V shed 7 bases, J shed 0 bases, and the junction held 21 bases outside the gene matches. The CDR3 is made up of 19 amino acids. Germline V gene sequence: CDR1 SQVTM, CDR2 ANQGSEA. One Seattle source followed patients from active infection through their disease course. These data originate in a study of blood T cell repertoires in COVID-19. At the level of the study: The United States, Italy and Spain provided the acute and convalescent COVID-19 samples. Sources were T cells, B-cell-depleted T cells, or PBMCs; the material itself was cDNA or gDNA.

The chain is built from TRBV29-1 and TRBJ1-1; 9 bases are shared with TRBD1. The sequence was collected from a man in his 60s with COVID-19, enrolled during active disease. Sequenced material: peripheral blood. This CDR3 is CSGQTGQGYQGVVNTEAFF. The CDR3 DNA is TGCAGCGGTCAAACGGGACAGGGATATCAAGGGGTGGTGAACACTGAAGCTTTCTTT.